A single sample is the source of the 18 T cell receptor beta chains below, sequenced in a study of blood T cells in healthy people across ages. A second PCR, run for 7 to 11 cycles, used a sample-barcoded 5' primer plus a J-beta primer mix. TCRdb used MiXCR to reprocess the 5' RACE reads, holding one entry per CDR3 protein. The table includes around 1,900,000 distinct CDR3 sequences, about two fifths detected once. The sample comprised blood. The source is a human donor in good health.

The chain employs TRBV28 and TRBJ1-4, with TRBD1 as a possible D gene (6 bases). CDR3 length: 16 amino acids. Germline CDR1 and CDR2: MDHEN and SYDVKM. Trimming left V 5 bases short and J 0 bases short, with 13 bases between. The CDR3 sequence is CASSPGAGSTNEKLFF. In DNA form, the CDR3 reads TGTGCCAGCAGTCCGGGGGCCGGATCAACTAATGAAAAACTGTTTTTT.

This clonotype was recorded a few times. This sequence joins TRBV12-3 or TRBV12-4 and TRBJ2-7; unclear D gene. There are 13 residues in the CDR3. V lost 3 bases and J 3 bases, leaving 9 bases between the germline ends. CDR3 DNA: TGTGCCAGCAGTTTTTATGTGTACTACGAGCAGTACTTC. Translating gives CASSFYVYYEQYF.

CDR3 nucleotides: TGCGCCAGCAGCCCAGGGGCAGCGAACACCGGGGAGCTGTTTTTT. Its translation: CASSPGAANTGELFF. The chain recombines TRBV5-1 with TRBJ2-2, with D perhaps matching TRBD1 (6 bases). With 4 bases removed from V and 0 bases from J, the gap between germline ends came to 10 bases. The germline V gene has CDR1 SGHRS and CDR2 YFSETQ. The CDR3 totals 15 residues.

J is TRBJ2-4 and V is TRBV29-1; D call uncertain. In germline, CDR1 is SQVTM, CDR2 ANQGSEA. CDR3 length: 13 amino acids. V was cut by 1 base and J by 13 bases, with 17 bases left in between. DNA for the CDR3: TGCAGCGTTGAAGCCCACGTGGCGTATGAGCAGTACTTC. It encodes CSVEAHVAYEQYF.

The table lists this clonotype with a count of one. The V gene is TRBV4-3, the J gene TRBJ2-3; 9 bases align to TRBD2. V lost 4 bases and J lost 1; bases outside the gene matches: 6. This CDR3 is built from 16 residues. Looked up from germline, CDR1 is LGHNA and CDR2 is YSLEER. The DNA of the CDR3 is TGCGCCAGCAGCCCCGGGCCTAGCGGGGGCACAGATACGCAGTATTTT. It specifies CASSPGPSGGTDTQYF.

The chain employs TRBV7-2 and TRBJ1-2, with 9 bases lining up with TRBD1. The length of the CDR3 is 15 residues. Looked up from germline, CDR1 is SGHTA and CDR2 is FQGNSA. The ends lost 1 base at V and 5 bases at J; junction bases unmatched: 5. CDR3 DNA sequence: TGTGCCAGCAGCTTAGTGGGACAGGGTCTTTATGGCTACACCTTC. This sequence encodes CASSLVGQGLYGYTF.

This clonotype has just a few counts. This chain links TRBV5-1 with TRBJ1-2; a possible D gene is TRBD1 (6 bases). The CDR3 extends over 15 amino acids. Germline values: CDR1 SGHRS, CDR2 YFSETQ. The germline V and J ends were trimmed by 2 bases and 3 bases, with 14 bases remaining between them. CDR3 sequence reads: CASSFTGAFDYGYTF. CDR3 nucleotide sequence: TGCGCCAGCAGCTTCACGGGGGCCTTCGACTATGGCTACACCTTC.

This clonotype was seen more than once but under ten times. The chain has TRBV24-1 and TRBJ2-5, with a possible D match to TRBD2 (5 bases). V lost 1 base, J lost 5 bases, and 10 bases lay in between. Germline V gene data show CDR1 as KGHDR and CDR2 as SFDVKD. This CDR3 is 14 amino acids long. The CDR3 DNA reads TGTGCCACCAGTGATTTTGACGGGATGGAGACCCAGTACTTC. Its translation is CATSDFDGMETQYF.

The chain carries TRBV27 and TRBJ1-2, with D tentatively TRBD1 (5 bases). The V end lost 4 bases, the J end lost 4 bases, and 19 bases lay between the germline ends. This CDR3 comprises 16 residues. Germline values: CDR1 MNHEY, CDR2 SMNVEV (reference sequence). The CDR3 loop reads CASSSTRSDTRYGYTF. The CDR3 nucleotides are TGTGCCAGCAGTTCTACAAGATCGGACACCCGCTATGGCTACACCTTC.

The chain joins TRBV12-3 or TRBV12-4 to TRBJ2-4, with TRBD2 as a possible D gene (6 bases). The CDR3 spans 15 residues. The V and J ends lost 6 bases and 3 bases respectively, with 15 bases between them. CDR3 loop: CASSQGLLGKNIQYF. In DNA, the CDR3 is TGTGCCAGCAGCCAGGGACTCCTTGGCAAAAACATTCAGTACTTC.

This chain connects TRBV20-1 to TRBJ1-1; TRBD1 agrees at 7 bases. The CDR3 spans 15 residues. Per the germline V gene, CDR1 is DFQATT and CDR2 is SNEGSKA (reference sequence). The trim removed 3 bases at V and 9 bases at J, leaving 16 bases unmatched. Here the CDR3 DNA reads TGCAGTGCTAGTATCTCGACAGGGAGCATCGGGAAAGCTTTCTTT. Protein: CSASISTGSIGKAFF.

This clonotype was seen a few times. Here the CDR3 reads CASSLVDPNHQFF. The CDR3 nucleotides read TGTGCCAGCAGCTTGGTTGACCCCAATCATCAGTTCTTC. The J gene is TRBJ2-1, the V gene TRBV7-9; D uncertain. This CDR3 has 13 amino acids. V was cut by 3 bases and J by 13 bases, with 16 bases left in between. CDR1 and CDR2 from the germline V gene are SEHNR and FQNEAQ (reference sequence).

The chain carries TRBV7-2 and TRBJ2-4, with a possible D match to TRBD2 (7 bases). The J call could be wrong; TRBJ2-7 is a better fit for the DNA end. The CDR3 is 16 amino acids. Germline lookup yields CDR1 SGHTA and CDR2 FQGNSA. This CDR3 reads CASSKQGGELAYEQYF. As DNA, the CDR3 is TGTGCCAGCAGCAAACAGGGAGGGGAACTAGCCTACGAGCAGTACTTC.

This clonotype has a handful of counts. The chain combines TRBV29-1 with TRBJ2-2; 8 bases match TRBD1. Germline assignment: CDR1 SQVTM and CDR2 ANQGSEA. CDR3 length equals 13 residues. Losses at the gene ends were 7 bases for V and 7 bases for J; bases not matched to a gene: 8. CDR3 sequence reads: CSATRGQGGELFF. The CDR3 region has the DNA TGCAGCGCAACCAGGGGGCAAGGCGGGGAGCTGTTTTTT.

This clonotype was detected a few times. The CDR3 nucleotides are TGCGCCAGCAGCCAGCGTCTTCAGTCCTATGGCTACACCTTC. Translating gives CASSQRLQSYGYTF. The chain recombines TRBV4-1 with TRBJ1-2; no clear D gene. This CDR3 region has 14 residues. V lost 3 bases to trimming and J lost 4 bases, with 12 bases between them. Per germline, CDR1 MGHRA and CDR2 YSYEKL.

About this clonotype: One end of the junction fails to match germline, which may point to a read error. V gene TRBV18 combines with J gene TRBJ1-5; D call uncertain. Germline assignment: CDR1 KGHSH and CDR2 LQKENI. CDR3 size: 12 residues. The DNA for the CDR3 is TGTGACAGCTCACCGACAAATCAGCCCCAGCATTTT. Translating gives CDSSPTNQPQHF.

Regarding this clonotype: A junction boundary mismatches the germline segment, possibly from a read error. CDR3 in amino acids: CASSLEGVTEVFF. The CDR3 nucleotides read TGTGCCAGCAGCTTAGAAGGAGTCACTGAAGTTTTCTTT. V is TRBV7-8 and J is TRBJ1-1; no clear D gene. The CDR3 has 13 residues. The germline V gene has CDR1 SGHVS and CDR2 FQNEAQ.

There are a few counts of this clonotype. V is TRBV7-3 and J is TRBJ2-3; tentative D call: TRBD2 (5 bases). This CDR3 has 16 residues. From germline, CDR1 is SGHTA and CDR2 FQGTGA. With 4 bases removed from V and 5 bases from J, the gap between germline ends came to 19 bases. The CDR3 loop reads CASSSPPGTAGDTQYF. The CDR3 DNA reads as TGTGCCAGCAGCTCGCCGCCGGGAACGGCGGGAGATACGCAGTATTTT.